These 21 T cell receptor beta chains came from one sample sequenced in a study of cytomegalovirus exposure and HLA in healthy donors. PCR was performed using 60 Vbeta and 13 Jbeta primers. Clones were sequenced by immunoSEQ multiplex PCR, and TCRdb holds only the in-frame ones, with some missing. The sample lists about 130,000 clones, 84% occurring once. The material sequenced was PBMCs. All receptors come from a woman between 18 and 30 years old in good health and CMV-seropositive.

The V and J genes are TRBV6-1 and TRBJ1-2; maybe TRBD1 (5 bases). The germline V and J ends were trimmed by 8 bases and 5 bases, with 15 bases remaining between them. Per germline, CDR1 MNHNS and CDR2 SASEGT. The CDR3 contains 13 residues. CDR3 loop: CASGPLGHYGYTF. The CDR3 DNA sequence: TGTGCCAGCGGGCCCCTGGGGCATTATGGCTACACCTTC.

The rearrangement links TRBV9 to TRBJ2-5; D may be TRBD2 (6 bases). Trimming removed 1 base from V and 4 bases from J, with 14 bases in between. The V gene's germline CDR1 is SGDLS and CDR2 YYNGEE. The CDR3 runs 15 residues. The CDR3 DNA sequence: TGTGCCAGCAGCGTATCGGCGGGGTACGGAGAGACCCAGTACTTC. Protein sequence: CASSVSAGYGETQYF.

This chain links TRBV29-1 with TRBJ1-2; D is unresolved. Germline V gives CDR1 SQVTM, CDR2 ANQGSEA. The CDR3 runs 13 residues. V lost 4 bases to trimming and J lost 5 bases, with 14 bases between them. The CDR3 is CSVVLSSGYGYTF. CDR3 in DNA: TGCAGCGTTGTCTTGTCGAGTGGTTATGGCTACACCTTC.

This clone was seen more than once but under ten times. This chain joins TRBV11-3 and TRBJ2-1; no clear D gene. Germline values: CDR1 SGHNT, CDR2 YENEEA. Trimming removed 3 bases from V and 0 bases from J, with 3 bases in between. CDR3 length: 13 residues. The CDR3 loop reads CASSFSSYNEQFF. Written as DNA, the CDR3 is TGTGCCAGCAGCTTCAGCTCCTACAATGAGCAGTTCTTC. Filled out from reference TRBV11-3 and TRBJ2-1, the complete variable domain reads EAGVVQSPRYKIIEKKQPVAFWCNPISGHNTLYWYLQNLGQGPELLIRYENEEAVDDSQLPKDRFSAERLKGVDSTLKIQPAELGDSAVYLCASSFSSYNEQFFGPGTRLTVL.

The gene calls are TRBV5-1 and TRBJ1-1; TRBD1 might be the D (5 bases). This CDR3 region has 14 residues. Trimming took off 0 bases at V and 5 bases at J, with 11 bases between the two ends. From germline, CDR1 is SGHRS and CDR2 YFSETQ. The CDR3 DNA reads TGCGCCAGCAGCTTGGGGGGGAGGTGGACTGAAGCTTTCTTT. Translating it yields CASSLGGRWTEAFF.

This clone was picked up one time. The gene calls are TRBV5-1 and TRBJ1-1, with D hard to call. This CDR3 contains 13 residues. V gave up 5 bases and J gave up 7 bases, with 15 bases separating them. CDR1 is SGHRS, CDR2 YFSETQ, per germline. CDR3 nucleotide sequence: TGCGCCAGCAGGATGGACCGGGCGGGTGAAGCTTTCTTT. This encodes CASRMDRAGEAFF.

This clone was recorded only once. The rearrangement links TRBV4-1 to TRBJ2-7; TRBD1 aligns across 7 bases. The J segment lost 3 bases and the V segment lost 1 base, leaving 12 bases of the junction unmatched. The germline CDR1 and CDR2 sequences are MGHRA and YSYEKL. The CDR3 has 17 amino acids. The CDR3 reads CASSQGTTGQMIYEQYF. The CDR3 DNA reads as TGCGCCAGCAGCCAAGGGACAACGGGACAGATGATCTACGAGCAGTACTTC.

This rearrangement joins TRBV18 to TRBJ2-3; TRBD1 aligns across 10 bases. CDR3 length: 15 amino acids. Losses at the gene ends were 3 bases for V and 5 bases for J; bases not matched to a gene: 5. Germline loops: CDR1 KGHSH, CDR2 LQKENI. The CDR3 here is CASSPRQGARDTQYF. In DNA form, the CDR3 reads TGTGCCAGCTCACCCCGACAGGGGGCTAGAGATACGCAGTATTTT.

This clone was picked up a small number of times. J is TRBJ2-2 and V is TRBV29-1, with 10 bases identical to TRBD2. Germline assignment: CDR1 SQVTM and CDR2 ANQGSEA. After removal of 7 bases from V and 5 bases from J, the junction contained 7 bases not matched to a gene. This CDR3 contains 14 residues. This CDR3 is CSARAGGRTGELFF. For the CDR3, the DNA is TGCAGCGCCCGAGCGGGGGGGCGAACCGGGGAGCTGTTTTTT.

This clone appeared once. The genes are TRBV5-1 and TRBJ1-3; no definite D call. In germline, CDR1 is SGHRS, CDR2 YFSETQ. The length of the CDR3 is 15 residues. The ends were cut back, 0 bases at V and 3 bases at J, with 10 bases in the middle. The CDR3 DNA sequence: TGCGCCAGCAGCTTGGATATAGATTTTGGAAACACCATATATTTT. Amino acids: CASSLDIDFGNTIYF.

J is TRBJ2-5 and V is TRBV5-1; TRBD2 matches at 11 bases. The CDR3 consists of 16 residues. From germline, CDR1 is SGHRS and CDR2 YFSETQ. The ends lost 4 bases at V and 3 bases at J; junction bases unmatched: 8. The CDR3 spells CASSGEGTSGKETQYF. CDR3 sequence (DNA): TGCGCCAGCAGCGGGGAAGGGACTAGCGGCAAAGAGACCCAGTACTTC.

J is TRBJ1-2 and V is TRBV7-2, with D unresolved. The germline V gene encodes CDR1 SGHTA and CDR2 FQGNSA. V was cut by 5 bases and J by 5 bases, with 21 bases left in between. The CDR3 runs 16 residues. The CDR3 reads CASSQTATTPRYGYTF. The CDR3 coding sequence is TGTGCCAGCAGCCAAACAGCCACAACGCCGAGATATGGCTACACCTTC.

The V and J genes are TRBV5-4 and TRBJ2-3; TRBD1 agrees at 7 bases. The trim removed 0 bases at V and 0 bases at J, leaving 4 bases unmatched. This CDR3 is built from 16 residues. The V gene's germline CDR1 is SGHNT and CDR2 YYREEE (reference sequence). The CDR3 DNA follows: TGTGCCAGCAGCTTGGGAGGGGGCCTTAGCACAGATACGCAGTATTTT. Translation gives CASSLGGGLSTDTQYF. Looking up the rest from reference TRBV5-4 and TRBJ2-3 gives the full variable domain: ETGVTQSPTHLIKTRGQQVTLRCSSQSGHNTVSWYQQALGQGPQFIFQYYREEENGRGNFPPRFSGLQFPNYSSELNVNALELDDSALYLCASSLGGGLSTDTQYFGPGTRLTVL.

The chain joins TRBV2 to TRBJ2-3; D remains unclear. This CDR3 contains 13 residues. V was trimmed by 6 bases and J by 1 base, leaving 8 bases between them. From germline, CDR1 is SNHLY and CDR2 FYNNEI. The chain's CDR3 is CASRWLGTDTQYF. CDR3 in DNA: TGTGCCAGCAGGTGGCTCGGCACAGATACGCAGTATTTT.

This chain connects TRBV13 to TRBJ2-7; 10 bases line up with TRBD1. CDR3 length: 14 amino acids. The ends lost 6 bases at V and 3 bases at J; junction bases unmatched: 5. CDR1 and CDR2 from the germline V gene are PRHDT and FYEKMQ (reference sequence). The CDR3 DNA reads TGTGCCAGCAGGGGACAGGGGAAACGCTACGAGCAGTACTTC. Translating gives CASRGQGKRYEQYF.

Here the CDR3 reads CASSVAGAYTGELFF. The CDR3 bases are TGCGCCAGCAGCGTAGCGGGGGCCTACACCGGGGAGCTGTTTTTT. This chain joins TRBV4-1 and TRBJ2-2; TRBD2 aligns across 9 bases. The junction had 4 bases not matched to a gene; V was cut back by 5 bases and J by 3 bases. This CDR3 comprises 15 residues. Germline V gene lookup returns CDR1 MGHRA and CDR2 YSYEKL.

The V and J genes are TRBV7-6 and TRBJ2-3, with 9 bases fitting TRBD1. Germline CDR1 and CDR2: SGHVS and FNYEAQ. The CDR3 length is 16 residues. V lost 3 bases, J lost 2 bases, and 6 bases stayed unmatched. The CDR3 is CASSLDTGGLTDTQYF. The CDR3 DNA is TGTGCCAGCAGCTTGGACACAGGGGGCCTCACAGATACGCAGTATTTT.

This chain links TRBV18 with TRBJ1-2, with 8 bases lining up with TRBD1. The CDR3 extends over 14 amino acids. V gave up 5 bases and J gave up 3 bases; unmatched junction bases: 5. Germline V CDR1 and CDR2: KGHSH, LQKENI. DNA for the CDR3: TGTGCCAGCTCAGACAGGGGCCAGGACTATGGCTACACCTTC. Translating gives CASSDRGQDYGYTF.

This sequence joins TRBV28 and TRBJ1-4, with TRBD1 identical over 7 bases. Germline V gene lookup returns CDR1 MDHEN and CDR2 SYDVKM. The CDR3 sequence is 13 residues long. Trimming cost V 7 bases and J 7 bases; bases outside gene matches: 6. CDR3 DNA sequence: TGTGCCAGCACGTCGACAGGGCCTGAAAAACTGTTTTTT. It translates to CASTSTGPEKLFF.

The gene calls are TRBV9 and TRBJ1-2, with D perhaps TRBD1 (5 bases). The CDR3 has 14 amino acids. The V end was cut by 0 bases, the J end by 7 bases, with 13 bases between. Germline CDR1 and CDR2: SGDLS and YYNGEE. CDR3 sequence reads: CASSVAAGVSGYTF. In DNA, the CDR3 is TGTGCCAGCAGCGTAGCGGCGGGGGTCAGTGGCTACACCTTC.

The gene calls are TRBV6-5 and TRBJ2-1; 7 bases line up with TRBD2. With 2 bases clipped from V and 4 bases from J, the junction kept 8 bases outside the gene matches. Germline CDR1 and CDR2: MNHEY and SVGAGI. The CDR3 is 16 residues long. Here the CDR3 DNA reads TGTGCCAGCAGTTACGGGAACCGGGGGGTTTACAATGAGCAGTTCTTC. Amino acids: CASSYGNRGVYNEQFF.